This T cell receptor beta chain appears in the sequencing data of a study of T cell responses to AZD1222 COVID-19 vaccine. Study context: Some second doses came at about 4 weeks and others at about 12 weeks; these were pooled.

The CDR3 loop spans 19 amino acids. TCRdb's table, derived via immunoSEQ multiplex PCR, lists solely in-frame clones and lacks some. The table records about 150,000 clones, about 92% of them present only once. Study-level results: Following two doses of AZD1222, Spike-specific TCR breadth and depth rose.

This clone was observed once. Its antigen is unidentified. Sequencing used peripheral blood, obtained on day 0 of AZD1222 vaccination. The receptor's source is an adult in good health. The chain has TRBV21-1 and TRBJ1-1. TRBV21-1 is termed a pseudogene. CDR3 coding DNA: TGTGCCAGCAGCAAAGAGCGGGGGCAGGGGACCTGCTCGAACACTGAAGCTTTCTTT. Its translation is CASSKERGQGTCSNTEAFF.